This T cell receptor (beta chain) was observed in a study of blood T cell repertoires in COVID-19. On the study more broadly: Whether acute or convalescent, the COVID-19 samples came from the United States, Italy and Spain.

This clone came up a few times. Source study methods: The assay estimated nucleated cells by amplifying reference gene primers. The data were produced by immunoSEQ multiplex PCR, yet TCRdb's version contains in-frame clones alone and is incomplete. V, J and clone size are those of that table, while D and trimming were read from the DNA. The data show about 200,000 clones, around 80% seen once. This CDR3 is built from 16 residues. Trimming took off 9 bases at V and 0 bases at J, with 20 bases between the two ends. From germline, CDR1 is ENHRY and CDR2 SYGVKD. The V gene is TRBV10-3, the J gene TRBJ1-1; D gene uncertain. The receptor was derived from a man aged 50 to 60 with active or convalescent COVID-19. The sample consisted of peripheral blood. CDR3 nucleotide sequence: TGTGCCATTTCGTCTAGCCTAACGTTAATGAACACTGAAGCTTTCTTT. Protein: CAISSSLTLMNTEAFF.